The clone carrying this T cell receptor (beta chain) was observed many times. The antigen is undetermined. V shed 4 bases and J 7 bases; nucleotides not matched to a gene: 7. Germline V gene sequence: CDR1 SGHRS, CDR2 YFSETQ. The CDR3 length is 14 residues. The assay was immunoSEQ multiplex PCR, and TCRdb's table has in-frame clones only and misses some. The repertoire holds 70,000 to 95,000 clones, with roughly 80% as singletons. The sample originates from a study of OX40 agonist ivuxolimab in advanced cancers. Study-level points and caveats: Partial responders treated at 0.1-3.0 mg/kg exhibited clonal expansion among the lowest measured. In the 0.1 to 3.0 mg/kg range, CD4+ and CD8+ blood T cells had expanded clonally by week 6.

The sequencing here drew on CD4+ or CD8+ T cells sorted from blood, taken in a trial of the OX40 agonist ivuxolimab. This clonotype originated in an adult with an advanced solid tumor such as melanoma, head and neck, liver or kidney cancer. The rearrangement uses TRBV5-1 and TRBJ1-5; TRBD1 aligns across 8 bases. The CDR3 bases are TGCGCCAGCAGCCAGGACACAGGGGGACAGCCCCAGCATTTT. Translated, it gives CASSQDTGGQPQHF.